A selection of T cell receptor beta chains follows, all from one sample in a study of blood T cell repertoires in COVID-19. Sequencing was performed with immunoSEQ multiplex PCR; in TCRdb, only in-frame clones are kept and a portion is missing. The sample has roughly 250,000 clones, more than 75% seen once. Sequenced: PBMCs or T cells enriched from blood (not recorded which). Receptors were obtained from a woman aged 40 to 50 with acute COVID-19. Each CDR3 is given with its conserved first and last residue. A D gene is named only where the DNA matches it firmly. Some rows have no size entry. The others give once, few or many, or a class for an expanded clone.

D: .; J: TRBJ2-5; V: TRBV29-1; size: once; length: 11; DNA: TGCAGCCTTGGGGAGGACTCGACCCAGTACTTC; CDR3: CSLGEDSTQYF
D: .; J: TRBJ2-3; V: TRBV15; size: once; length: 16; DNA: TGTGCCACCAGCAGCCTTTATGGGGGGATCACAGATACGCAGTATTTT; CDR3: CATSSLYGGITDTQYF
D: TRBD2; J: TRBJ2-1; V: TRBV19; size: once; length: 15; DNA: TGTGCCAGTAGTTCGGGGGGAGGTGCCTACAATGAGCAGTTCTTC; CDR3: CASSSGGGAYNEQFF
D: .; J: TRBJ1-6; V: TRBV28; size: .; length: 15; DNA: TGTGCCAGCAGTTCTTGGCAGGGTGATAATTCACCCCTCCACTTT; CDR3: CASSSWQGDNSPLHF
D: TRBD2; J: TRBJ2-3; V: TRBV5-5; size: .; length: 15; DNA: TGTGCCAGCAGCTTACTAGCGGGGGGGACAGATACGCAGTATTTT; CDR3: CASSLLAGGTDTQYF
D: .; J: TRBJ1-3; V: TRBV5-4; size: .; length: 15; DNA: TGTGCCAGCAGCTTGGGAAGGGGCCCTGGAAACACCATATATTTT; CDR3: CASSLGRGPGNTIYF
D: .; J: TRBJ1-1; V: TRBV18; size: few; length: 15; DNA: TGTGCCAGCTCACCACGGACAGTCCAGGGGACTGAAGCTTTCTTT; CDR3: CASSPRTVQGTEAFF
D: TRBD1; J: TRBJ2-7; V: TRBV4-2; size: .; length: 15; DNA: TGTGCCAGCAGCCCTAGCCCGGGACAGTCCTACGAGCAGTACTTC; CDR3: CASSPSPGQSYEQYF
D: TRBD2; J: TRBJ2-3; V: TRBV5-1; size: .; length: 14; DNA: TGCGCCAGCACCGGGGGGGATAGTCGGGCTACGCAGTATTTT; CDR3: CASTGGDSRATQYF
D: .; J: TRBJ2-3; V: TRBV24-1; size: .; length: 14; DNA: TGTGCCACCAATCCCAGCGGGAGCACAGATACGCAGTATTTT; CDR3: CATNPSGSTDTQYF
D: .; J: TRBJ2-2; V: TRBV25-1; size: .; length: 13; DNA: TGTGCCAGCTCCTTTTCAGGGATCGGGGAGCTGTTTTTT; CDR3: CASSFSGIGELFF
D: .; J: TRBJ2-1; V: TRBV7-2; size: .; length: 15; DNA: TGTGCCAGCAGCCCCGAGACTAGGGGATACAATGAGCAGTTCTTC; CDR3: CASSPETRGYNEQFF
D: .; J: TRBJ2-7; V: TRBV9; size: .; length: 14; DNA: TGTGCCAGCAGCGTAGGAGGGCAGGTGCACGAGCAGTACTTC; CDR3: CASSVGGQVHEQYF
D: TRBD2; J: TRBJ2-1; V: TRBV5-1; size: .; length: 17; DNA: TGCGCCAGCAGCTTCTCGTACGGGACTAGCGGATACAATGAGCAGTTCTTC; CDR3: CASSFSYGTSGYNEQFF
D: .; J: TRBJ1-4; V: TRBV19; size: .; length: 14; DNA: TGTGCCAGCCCTTGCTTAGCGCGGGAGAAAAAACTGTTTTTT; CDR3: CASPCLAREKKLFF
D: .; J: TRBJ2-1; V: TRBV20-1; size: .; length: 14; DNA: TGCAGTGCTAGTAAGGGGATAGGTTACAATGAGCAGTTCTTC; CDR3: CSASKGIGYNEQFF
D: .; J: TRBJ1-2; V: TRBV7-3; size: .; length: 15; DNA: TGTGCCAGCAGCTTAGATAACAGGGAAGGAGTTGGCTACACCTTC; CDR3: CASSLDNREGVGYTF
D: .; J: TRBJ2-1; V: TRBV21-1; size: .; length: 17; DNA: TGTGCCAGCAGCTCCCTGACTAGCGACAGCTCCTACAATGAGCAGTTCTTC; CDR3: CASSSLTSDSSYNEQFF
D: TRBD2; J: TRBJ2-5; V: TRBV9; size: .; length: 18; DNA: TGTGCCAGCAGCGTAGGAGGGGCGGGAGGGCTGTCCCAGGAGACCCAGTACTTC; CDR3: CASSVGGAGGLSQETQYF
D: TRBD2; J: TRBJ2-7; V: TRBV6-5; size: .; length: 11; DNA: TGTGCCGCCGGACGGGGGGACGAGCAGTACTTC; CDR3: CAAGRGDEQYF
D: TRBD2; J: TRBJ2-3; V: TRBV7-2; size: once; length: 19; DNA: TGTGCCAGCAGCCCCCCCAGGGGTAGCGGGAGGGCCAAGACAGATACGCAGTATTTT; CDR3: CASSPPRGSGRAKTDTQYF
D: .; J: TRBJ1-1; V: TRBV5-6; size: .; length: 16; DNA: TGTGCCAGCAGCTTGCGTCAGATCCTCATGAACACTGAAGCTTTCTTT; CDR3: CASSLRQILMNTEAFF
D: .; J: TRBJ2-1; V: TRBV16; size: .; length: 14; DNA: TGTGCCAGCAGCCAAAATTCCGCGTACAATGAGCAGTTCTTC; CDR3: CASSQNSAYNEQFF
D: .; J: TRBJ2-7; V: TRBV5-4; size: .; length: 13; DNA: TGTGCCAGCAGCCGGGGTAGAAGCTACGAGCAGTACTTC; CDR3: CASSRGRSYEQYF
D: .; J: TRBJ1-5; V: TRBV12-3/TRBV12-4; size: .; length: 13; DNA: TGTGCCAGCTCAATACAGGGTCGCCAGCCCCAGCATTTT; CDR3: CASSIQGRQPQHF
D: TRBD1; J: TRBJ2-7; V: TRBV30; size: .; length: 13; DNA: TGTGCCTGGAGCCGGGACAGGGCATCCGAGCAGTACTTC; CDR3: CAWSRDRASEQYF
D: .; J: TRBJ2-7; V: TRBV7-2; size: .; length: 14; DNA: TGTGCCAGCAGCGCACAGGGTTCCAGCTACGAGCAGTACTTC; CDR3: CASSAQGSSYEQYF
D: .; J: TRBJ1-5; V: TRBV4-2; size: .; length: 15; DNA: TGTGCCAGCAGCCCCTCGGCCAGAGCGAATCAGCCCCAGCATTTT; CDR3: CASSPSARANQPQHF
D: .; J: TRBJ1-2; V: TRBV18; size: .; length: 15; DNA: TGTGCCAGCTCACCGCAACAGGGCCGGGACGATGGCTACACCTTC; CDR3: CASSPQQGRDDGYTF
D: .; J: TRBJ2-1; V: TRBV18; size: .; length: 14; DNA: TGTGCCAGCTCACCACCGGGCAGGGCAGGTGAGCAGTTCTTC; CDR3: CASSPPGRAGEQFF
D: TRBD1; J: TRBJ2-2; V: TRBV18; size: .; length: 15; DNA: TGTGCCAGCTCACCGGGACAGCTCGGGACCGGGGAGCTGTTTTTT; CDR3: CASSPGQLGTGELFF
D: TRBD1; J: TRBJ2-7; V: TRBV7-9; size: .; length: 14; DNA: TGTGCCAGCAGCTCGGGACAGCCTCTTTACGAGCAGTACTTC; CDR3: CASSSGQPLYEQYF
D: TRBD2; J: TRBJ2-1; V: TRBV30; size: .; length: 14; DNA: TGTGCCTGGACTAGCGGGGGGAAGGCGTATAGACAGTTCTTC; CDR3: CAWTSGGKAYRQFF
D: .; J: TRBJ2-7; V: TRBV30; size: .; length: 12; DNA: TGTGCCCTCGCGGGCAGAACCTACGAGCAGTACTTC; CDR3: CALAGRTYEQYF